This T cell receptor beta chain was obtained from a study of shared clonotypes between healthy human individuals. The study, taken as a whole, reports: The small donor group covered limited genetic and exposure diversity. Lower generation probabilities were found for non-shared clonotypes than for those shared by all four donors.

Germline CDR1 reads LNHDA; CDR2 reads SQIVND (reference sequence). Unmatched junction bases numbered 5, after V lost 3 bases and J lost 1 base. CDR3 length: 16 residues. Donors included only healthy HIV-negative adults lacking recent acute infections or vaccinations. Only in-frame clones appear in the TCRdb table, and some are missing; sequencing was by immunoSEQ multiplex PCR. This sample has some 2.4 million clones; 80% to 95% occur once, and the top ten carry roughly 0.36%. For this clone: Its specificity is unknown.

The material sequenced was naive CD4+ T cells from PBMCs. Documented subset: CD45RA+ positively selected. The rearrangement links TRBV19 to TRBJ1-5; 8 nucleotides align to TRBD1. This clonotype was obtained from a young man in good health. Some clones in this sample may be carry-over from other donors' samples. This CDR3 is CASSIGQGVSNQPQHF. The DNA for the CDR3 is TGTGCCAGTAGTATTGGACAGGGCGTAAGCAATCAGCCCCAGCATTTT.